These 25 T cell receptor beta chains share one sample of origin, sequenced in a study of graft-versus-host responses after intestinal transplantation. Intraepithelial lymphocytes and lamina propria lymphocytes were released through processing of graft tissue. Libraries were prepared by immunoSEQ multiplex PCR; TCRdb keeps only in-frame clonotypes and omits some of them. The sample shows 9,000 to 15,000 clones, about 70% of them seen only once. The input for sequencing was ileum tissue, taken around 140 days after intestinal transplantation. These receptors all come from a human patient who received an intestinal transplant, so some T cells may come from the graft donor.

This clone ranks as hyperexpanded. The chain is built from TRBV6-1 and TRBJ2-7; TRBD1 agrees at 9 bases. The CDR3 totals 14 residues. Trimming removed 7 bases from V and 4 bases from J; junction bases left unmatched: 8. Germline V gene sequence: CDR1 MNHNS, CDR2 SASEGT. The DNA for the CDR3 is TGTGCCAGCACCCGGACAGGGGAATTTTACGAGCAGTACTTC. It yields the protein CASTRTGEFYEQYF.

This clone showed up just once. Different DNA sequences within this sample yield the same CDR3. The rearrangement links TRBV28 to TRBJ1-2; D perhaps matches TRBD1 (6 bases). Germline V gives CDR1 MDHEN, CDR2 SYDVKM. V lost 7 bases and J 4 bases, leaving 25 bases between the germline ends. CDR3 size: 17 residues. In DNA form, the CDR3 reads TGTGCCAGCACCTCCCCAGACACGACAGGCCAATCCTATGGCTACACCTTC. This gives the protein CASTSPDTTGQSYGYTF.

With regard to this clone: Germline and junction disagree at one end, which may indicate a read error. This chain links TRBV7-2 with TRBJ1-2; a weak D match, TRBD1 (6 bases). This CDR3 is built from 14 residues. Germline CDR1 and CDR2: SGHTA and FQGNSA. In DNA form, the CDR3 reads TGTGCCAGCAGCTTATCACAGGGACGATTTGGCTGCACCTTC. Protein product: CASSLSQGRFGCTF.

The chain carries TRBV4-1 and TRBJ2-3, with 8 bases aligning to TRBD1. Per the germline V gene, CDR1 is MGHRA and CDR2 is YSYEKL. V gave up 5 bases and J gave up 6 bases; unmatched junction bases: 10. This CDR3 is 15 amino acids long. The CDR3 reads CASSGQGNGRDTQYF. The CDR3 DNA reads TGCGCCAGCAGCGGACAGGGAAATGGTAGGGATACGCAGTATTTT.

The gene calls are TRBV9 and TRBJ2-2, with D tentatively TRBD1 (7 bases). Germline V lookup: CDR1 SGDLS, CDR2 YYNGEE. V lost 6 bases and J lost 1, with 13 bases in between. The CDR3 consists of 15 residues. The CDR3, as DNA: TGTGCCAGCAACCGACAGGGAGGGAACACCGGGGAGCTGTTTTTT. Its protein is CASNRQGGNTGELFF.

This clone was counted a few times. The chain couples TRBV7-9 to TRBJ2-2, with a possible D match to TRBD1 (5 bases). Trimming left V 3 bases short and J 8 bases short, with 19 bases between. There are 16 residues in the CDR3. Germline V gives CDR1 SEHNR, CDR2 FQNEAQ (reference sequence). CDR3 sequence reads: CASSFVPPTVGGELFF. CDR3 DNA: TGTGCCAGCAGCTTCGTCCCGCCGACAGTTGGAGGGGAGCTGTTTTTT.

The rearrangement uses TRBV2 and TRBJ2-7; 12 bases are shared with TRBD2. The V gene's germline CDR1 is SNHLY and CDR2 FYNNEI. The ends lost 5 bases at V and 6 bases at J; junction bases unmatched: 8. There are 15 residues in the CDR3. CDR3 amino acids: CASSYPPTSGSEQYF. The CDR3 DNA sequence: TGTGCCAGCAGTTACCCGCCGACTAGCGGGAGCGAGCAGTACTTC.

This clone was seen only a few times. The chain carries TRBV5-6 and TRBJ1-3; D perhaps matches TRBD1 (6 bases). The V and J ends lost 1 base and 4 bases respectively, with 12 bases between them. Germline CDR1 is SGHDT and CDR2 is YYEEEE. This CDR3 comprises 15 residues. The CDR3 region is CASSLTGNTGNTIYF. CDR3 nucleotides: TGTGCCAGCAGCTTGACAGGGAACACCGGAAACACCATATATTTT.

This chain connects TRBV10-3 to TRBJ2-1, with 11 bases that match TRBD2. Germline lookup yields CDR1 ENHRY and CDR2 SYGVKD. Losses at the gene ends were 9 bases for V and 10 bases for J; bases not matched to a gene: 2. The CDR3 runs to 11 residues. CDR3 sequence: CAILAGGEQFF. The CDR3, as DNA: TGTGCCATTCTAGCGGGAGGAGAGCAGTTCTTC.

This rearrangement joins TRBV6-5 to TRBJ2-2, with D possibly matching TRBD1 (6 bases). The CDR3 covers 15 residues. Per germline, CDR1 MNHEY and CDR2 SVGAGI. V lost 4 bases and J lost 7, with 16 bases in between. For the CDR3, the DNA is TGTGCCAGCAGTTGCGGACAGACTCCTAACGGGGAGCTGTTTTTT. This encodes CASSCGQTPNGELFF.

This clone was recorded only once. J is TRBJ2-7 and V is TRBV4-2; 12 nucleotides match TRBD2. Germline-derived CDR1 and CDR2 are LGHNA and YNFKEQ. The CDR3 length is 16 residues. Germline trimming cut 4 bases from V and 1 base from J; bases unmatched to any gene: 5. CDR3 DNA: TGTGCCAGCAGCCCAGCTAGCGGGGGGGTATCCTACGAGCAGTACTTC. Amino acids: CASSPASGGVSYEQYF.

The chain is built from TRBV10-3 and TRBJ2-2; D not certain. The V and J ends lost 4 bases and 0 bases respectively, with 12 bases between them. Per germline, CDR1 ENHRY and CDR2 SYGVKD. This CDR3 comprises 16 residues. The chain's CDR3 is CAISARRIANTGELFF. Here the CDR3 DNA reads TGTGCCATCAGTGCCCGGCGGATCGCGAACACCGGGGAGCTGTTTTTT.

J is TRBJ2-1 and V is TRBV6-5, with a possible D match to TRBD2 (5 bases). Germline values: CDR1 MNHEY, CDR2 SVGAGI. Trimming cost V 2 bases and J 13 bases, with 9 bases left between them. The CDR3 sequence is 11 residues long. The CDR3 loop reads CASSYAGIQFF. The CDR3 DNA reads TGTGCCAGCAGTTACGCGGGTATTCAGTTCTTC.

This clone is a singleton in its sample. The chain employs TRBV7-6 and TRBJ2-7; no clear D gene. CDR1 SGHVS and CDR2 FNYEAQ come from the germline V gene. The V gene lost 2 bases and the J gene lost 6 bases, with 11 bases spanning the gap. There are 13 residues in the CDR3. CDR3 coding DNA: TGTGCCAGCAGCTTATCCAGTGTGGCCGAGCAGTACTTC. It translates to CASSLSSVAEQYF.

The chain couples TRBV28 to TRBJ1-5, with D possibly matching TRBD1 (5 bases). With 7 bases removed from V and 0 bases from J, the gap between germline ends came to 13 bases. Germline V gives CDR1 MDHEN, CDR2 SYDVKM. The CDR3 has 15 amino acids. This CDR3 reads CASTLGGYSNQPQHF. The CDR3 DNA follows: TGTGCCAGCACCCTGGGGGGTTATAGCAATCAGCCCCAGCATTTT.

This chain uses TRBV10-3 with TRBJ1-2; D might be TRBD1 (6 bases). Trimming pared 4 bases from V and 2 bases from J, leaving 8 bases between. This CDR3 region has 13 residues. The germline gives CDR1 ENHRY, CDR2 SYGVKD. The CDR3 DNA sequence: TGTGCCATCAGTGGACAGGACAACTATGGCTACACCTTC. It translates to CAISGQDNYGYTF.

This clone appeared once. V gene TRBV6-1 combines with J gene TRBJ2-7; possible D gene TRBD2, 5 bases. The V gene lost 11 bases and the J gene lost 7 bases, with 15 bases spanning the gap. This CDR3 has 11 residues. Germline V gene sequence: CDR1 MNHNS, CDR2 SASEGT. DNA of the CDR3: TGTGCCCACGAGGGAATTAGGGAGCAGTACTTC. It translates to CAHEGIREQYF.

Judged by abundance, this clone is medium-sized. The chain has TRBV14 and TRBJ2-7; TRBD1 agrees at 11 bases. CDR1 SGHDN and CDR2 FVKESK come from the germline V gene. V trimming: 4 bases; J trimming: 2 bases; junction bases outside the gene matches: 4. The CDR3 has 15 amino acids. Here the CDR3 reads CASSLPGQGAYEQYF. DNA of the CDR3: TGTGCCAGCAGCCTACCGGGACAGGGGGCCTACGAGCAGTACTTC.

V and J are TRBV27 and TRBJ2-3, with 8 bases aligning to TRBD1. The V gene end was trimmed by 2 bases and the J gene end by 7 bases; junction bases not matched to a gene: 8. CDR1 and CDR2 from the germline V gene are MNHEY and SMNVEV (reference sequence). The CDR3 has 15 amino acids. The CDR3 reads CASSLARGPTYTQYF. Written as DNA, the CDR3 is TGTGCCAGCAGTTTAGCCAGGGGGCCCACCTATACGCAGTATTTT.

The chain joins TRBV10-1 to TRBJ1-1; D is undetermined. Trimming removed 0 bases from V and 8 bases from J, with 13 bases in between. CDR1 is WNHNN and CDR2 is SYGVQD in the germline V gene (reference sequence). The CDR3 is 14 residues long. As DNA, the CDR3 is TGCGCCAGCAGTGAGTCGCGAGGGCGAGTGGAAGCTTTCTTT. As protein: CASSESRGRVEAFF.

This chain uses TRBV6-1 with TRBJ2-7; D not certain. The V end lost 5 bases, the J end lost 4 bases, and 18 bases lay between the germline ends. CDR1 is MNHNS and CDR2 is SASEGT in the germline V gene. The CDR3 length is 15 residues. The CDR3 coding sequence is TGTGCCAGCAGTCTCGGCTGGAATCCGGAGTACGAGCAGTACTTC. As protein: CASSLGWNPEYEQYF.

The CDR3 DNA reads as TGTGCCAGCAGCAAAGACGGCGGCAGGGTGGGACAGCCCCAGCATTTT. Translated: CASSKDGGRVGQPQHF. This chain joins TRBV21-1 and TRBJ1-5; TRBD1 is the table's D call, not checked against the DNA. TRBV21-1 corresponds to a pseudogene. The CDR3 is 16 amino acids.

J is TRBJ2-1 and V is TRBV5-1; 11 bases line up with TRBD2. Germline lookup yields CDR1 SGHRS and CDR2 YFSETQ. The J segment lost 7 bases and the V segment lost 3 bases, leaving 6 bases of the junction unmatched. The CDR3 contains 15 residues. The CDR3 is CASSSTSGSENEQFF. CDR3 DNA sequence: TGCGCCAGCAGCTCAACTAGCGGGAGTGAGAATGAGCAGTTCTTC.

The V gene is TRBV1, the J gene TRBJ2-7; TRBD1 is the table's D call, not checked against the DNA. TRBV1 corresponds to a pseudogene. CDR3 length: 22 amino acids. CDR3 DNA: TGCACCAGCAGCCAAGTTACGTCTGAAAACCTTACAGACAGACGAAGCTCCTACGAGCAGTACTTC. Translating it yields CTSSQVTSENLTDRRSSYEQYF.

CDR3 bases: TGTGCCAGCAGCGCGTGGGGGAGGGGCACAGATACGCAGTATTTT. As protein: CASSAWGRGTDTQYF. The gene calls are TRBV9 and TRBJ2-3; 7 bases line up with TRBD2. The CDR3 sequence is 15 residues long. CDR1 is SGDLS and CDR2 is YYNGEE in the germline V gene. After removal of 3 bases from V and 1 base from J, the junction contained 5 bases not matched to a gene.